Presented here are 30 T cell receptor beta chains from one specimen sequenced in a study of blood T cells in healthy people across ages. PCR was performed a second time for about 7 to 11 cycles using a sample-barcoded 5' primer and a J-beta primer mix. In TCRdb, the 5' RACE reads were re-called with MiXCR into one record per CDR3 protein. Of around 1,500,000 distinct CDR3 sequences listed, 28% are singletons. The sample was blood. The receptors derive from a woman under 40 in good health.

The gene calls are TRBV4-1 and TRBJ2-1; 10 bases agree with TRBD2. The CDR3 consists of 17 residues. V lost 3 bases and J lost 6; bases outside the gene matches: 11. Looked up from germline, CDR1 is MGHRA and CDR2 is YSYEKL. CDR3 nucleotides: TGCGCCAGCAGCCAGTTCTTAACTAGCGGGAATGGCAATGAGCAGTTCTTC. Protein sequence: CASSQFLTSGNGNEQFF.

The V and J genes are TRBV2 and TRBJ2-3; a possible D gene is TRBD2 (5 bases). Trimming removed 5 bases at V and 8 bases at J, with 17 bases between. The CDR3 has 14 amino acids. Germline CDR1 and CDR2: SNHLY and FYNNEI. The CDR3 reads CASSSISGVGTQYF. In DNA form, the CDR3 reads TGTGCCAGCAGTTCTATTTCCGGGGTTGGTACGCAGTATTTT.

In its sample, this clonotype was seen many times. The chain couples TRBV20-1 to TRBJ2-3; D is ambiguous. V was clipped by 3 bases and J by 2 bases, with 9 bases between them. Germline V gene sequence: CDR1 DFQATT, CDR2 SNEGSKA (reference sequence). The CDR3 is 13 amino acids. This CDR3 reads CSASLVPTDTQYF. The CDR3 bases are TGCAGTGCTAGCCTAGTCCCCACAGATACGCAGTATTTT.

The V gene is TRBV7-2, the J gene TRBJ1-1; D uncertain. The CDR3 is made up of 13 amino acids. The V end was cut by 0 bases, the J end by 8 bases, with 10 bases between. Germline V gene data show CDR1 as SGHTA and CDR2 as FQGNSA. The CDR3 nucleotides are TGTGCCAGCAGCTTAGCGCAGGTCCAGGAAGCTTTCTTT. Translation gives CASSLAQVQEAFF.

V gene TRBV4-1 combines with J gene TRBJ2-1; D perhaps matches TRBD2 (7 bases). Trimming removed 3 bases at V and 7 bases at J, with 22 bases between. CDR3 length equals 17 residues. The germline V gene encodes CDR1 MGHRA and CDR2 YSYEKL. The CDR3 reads CASSQGGYGGRVNEQFF. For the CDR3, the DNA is TGCGCCAGCAGCCAGGGGGGGTATGGGGGGCGCGTGAATGAGCAGTTCTTC.

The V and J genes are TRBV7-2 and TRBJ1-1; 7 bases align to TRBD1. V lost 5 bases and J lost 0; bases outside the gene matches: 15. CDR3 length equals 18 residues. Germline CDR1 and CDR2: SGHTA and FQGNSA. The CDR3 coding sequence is TGTGCCAGCAGCCTCCCAACGGACAGGACGTTCATGAACACTGAAGCTTTCTTT. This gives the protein CASSLPTDRTFMNTEAFF.

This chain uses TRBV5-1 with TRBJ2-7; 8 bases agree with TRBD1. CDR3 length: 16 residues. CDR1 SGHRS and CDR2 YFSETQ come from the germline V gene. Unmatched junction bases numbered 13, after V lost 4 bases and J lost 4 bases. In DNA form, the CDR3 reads TGCGCCAGCAGCGGATCAACAGGGGGAGGTTGGTACGAGCAGTACTTC. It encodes CASSGSTGGGWYEQYF. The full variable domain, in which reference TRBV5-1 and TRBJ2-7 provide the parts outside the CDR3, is KAGVTQTPRYLIKTRGQQVTLSCSPISGHRSVSWYQQTPGQGLQFLFEYFSETQRNKGNFPGRFSGRQFSNSRSEMNVSTLELGDSALYLCASSGSTGGGWYEQYFGPGTRLTVT.

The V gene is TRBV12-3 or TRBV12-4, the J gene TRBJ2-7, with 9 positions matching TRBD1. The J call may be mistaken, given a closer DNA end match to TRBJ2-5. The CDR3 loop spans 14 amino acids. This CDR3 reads CASSVQGAQGTQYF. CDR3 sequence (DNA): TGTGCCAGCAGTGTACAGGGGGCTCAGGGGACCCAGTACTTC.

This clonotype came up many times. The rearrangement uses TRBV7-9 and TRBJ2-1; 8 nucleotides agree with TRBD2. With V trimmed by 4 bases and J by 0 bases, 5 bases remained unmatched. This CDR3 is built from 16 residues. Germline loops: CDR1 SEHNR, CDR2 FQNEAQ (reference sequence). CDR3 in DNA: TGTGCCAGCAGCTCAAGCGGGGGAAGCTCCTACAATGAGCAGTTCTTC. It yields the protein CASSSSGGSSYNEQFF.

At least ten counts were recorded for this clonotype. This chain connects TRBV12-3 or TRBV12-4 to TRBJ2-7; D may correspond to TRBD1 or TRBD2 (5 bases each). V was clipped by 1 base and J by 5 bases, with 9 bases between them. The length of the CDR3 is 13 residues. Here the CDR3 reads CASSLGGTDEQYF. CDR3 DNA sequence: TGTGCCAGCAGTTTAGGAGGGACCGACGAGCAGTACTTC.

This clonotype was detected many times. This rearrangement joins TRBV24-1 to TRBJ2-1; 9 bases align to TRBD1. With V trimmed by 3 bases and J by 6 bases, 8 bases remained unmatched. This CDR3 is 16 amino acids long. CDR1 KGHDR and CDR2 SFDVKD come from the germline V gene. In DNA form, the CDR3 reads TGTGCCACCAGTGATCCCGGGACAGGGTCGGGCAATGAGCAGTTCTTC. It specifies CATSDPGTGSGNEQFF.

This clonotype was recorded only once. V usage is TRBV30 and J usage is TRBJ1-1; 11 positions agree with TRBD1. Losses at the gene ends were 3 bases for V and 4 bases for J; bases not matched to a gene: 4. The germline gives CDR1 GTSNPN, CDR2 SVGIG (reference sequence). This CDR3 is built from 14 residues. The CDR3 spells CAWSAGQGVTEAFF. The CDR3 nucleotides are TGTGCCTGGAGCGCGGGACAGGGGGTCACTGAAGCTTTCTTT. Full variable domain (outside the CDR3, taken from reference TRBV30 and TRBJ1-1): SQTIHQWPATLVQPVGSPLSLECTVEGTSNPNLYWYRQAAGRGLQLLFYSVGIGQISSEVPQNLSASRPQDRQFILSSKKLLLSDSGFYLCAWSAGQGVTEAFFGQGTRLTVV.

CDR3 nucleotides: TGCAGTGGTAGTAGCCACTCGAATGAAAAACTGTTTTTT. Encoded protein: CSGSSHSNEKLFF. This chain uses TRBV20-1 with TRBJ1-4, with D unclear. Germline V gene sequence: CDR1 DFQATT, CDR2 SNEGSKA (reference sequence). With 7 bases removed from V and 5 bases from J, the gap between germline ends came to 14 bases. CDR3 length: 13 residues.

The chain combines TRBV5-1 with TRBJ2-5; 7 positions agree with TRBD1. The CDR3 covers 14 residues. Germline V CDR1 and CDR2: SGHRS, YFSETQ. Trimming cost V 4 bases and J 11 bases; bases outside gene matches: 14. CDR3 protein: CASSGGQTYNEQYF. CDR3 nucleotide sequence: TGCGCCAGCAGCGGGGGACAGACCTACAATGAGCAGTACTTC.

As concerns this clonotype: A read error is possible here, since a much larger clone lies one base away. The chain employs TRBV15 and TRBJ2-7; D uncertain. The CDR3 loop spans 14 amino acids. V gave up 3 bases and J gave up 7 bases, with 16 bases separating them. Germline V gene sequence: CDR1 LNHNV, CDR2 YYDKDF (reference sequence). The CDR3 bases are TGTGCCACCAGCAGGTGGAAGTCTCAGGATGAGCAGTACTTC. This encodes CATSRWKSQDEQYF.

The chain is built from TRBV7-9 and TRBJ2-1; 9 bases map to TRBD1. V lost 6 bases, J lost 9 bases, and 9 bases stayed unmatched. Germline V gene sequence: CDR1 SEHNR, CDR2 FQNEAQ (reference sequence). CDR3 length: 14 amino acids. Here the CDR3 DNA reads TGTGCCAGCAGTTCTGGGACAGGGCAGGGTGAGCAGTTCTTC. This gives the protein CASSSGTGQGEQFF.

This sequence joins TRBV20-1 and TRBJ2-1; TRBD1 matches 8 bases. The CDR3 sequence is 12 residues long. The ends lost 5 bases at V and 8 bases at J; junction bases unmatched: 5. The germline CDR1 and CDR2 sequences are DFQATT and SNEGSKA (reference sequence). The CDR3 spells CSAGQGLDEQFF. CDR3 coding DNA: TGCAGTGCTGGACAGGGCCTCGATGAGCAGTTCTTC.

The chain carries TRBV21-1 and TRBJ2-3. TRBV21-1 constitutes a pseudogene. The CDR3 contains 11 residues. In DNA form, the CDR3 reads TGTGCCAGCATAGGTTGGACGGCGCAGTATTTT. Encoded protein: CASIGWTAQYF.

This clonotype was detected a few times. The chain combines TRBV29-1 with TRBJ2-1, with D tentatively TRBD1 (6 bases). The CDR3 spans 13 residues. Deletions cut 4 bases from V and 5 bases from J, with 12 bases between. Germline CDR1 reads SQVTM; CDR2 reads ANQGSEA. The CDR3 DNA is TGCAGCGTTGTCGGGGACAACGACAATGAGCAGTTCTTC. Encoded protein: CSVVGDNDNEQFF.

The CDR3 here is CASSAGLATTGELFF. The CDR3 DNA reads TGTGCCAGCAGCGCGGGACTTGCGACCACCGGGGAGCTGTTTTTT. The chain couples TRBV7-2 to TRBJ2-2; D is perhaps TRBD2 (6 bases). This CDR3 is built from 15 residues. Germline V gene sequence: CDR1 SGHTA, CDR2 FQGNSA. The V gene lost 5 bases and the J gene lost 4 bases, with 14 bases spanning the gap.

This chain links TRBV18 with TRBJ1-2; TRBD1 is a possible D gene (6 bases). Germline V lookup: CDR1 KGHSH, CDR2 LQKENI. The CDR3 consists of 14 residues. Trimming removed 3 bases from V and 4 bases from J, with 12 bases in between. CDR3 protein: CASSPVGARYGYTF. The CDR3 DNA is TGTGCCAGCTCACCGGTGGGGGCGCGCTATGGCTACACCTTC.

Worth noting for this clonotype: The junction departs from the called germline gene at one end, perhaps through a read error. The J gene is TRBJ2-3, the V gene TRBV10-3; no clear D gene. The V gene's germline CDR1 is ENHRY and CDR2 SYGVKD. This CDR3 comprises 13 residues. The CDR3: CAISTTSTDAQYF. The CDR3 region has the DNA TGTGCCATCAGTACGACCAGCACAGATGCGCAGTATTTT.

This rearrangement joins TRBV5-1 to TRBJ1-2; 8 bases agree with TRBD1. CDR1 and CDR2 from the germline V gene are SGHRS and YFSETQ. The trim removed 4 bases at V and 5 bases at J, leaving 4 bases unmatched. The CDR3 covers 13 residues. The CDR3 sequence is CASSIYRGYGYTF. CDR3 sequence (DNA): TGCGCCAGCAGCATCTACAGGGGGTATGGCTACACCTTC.

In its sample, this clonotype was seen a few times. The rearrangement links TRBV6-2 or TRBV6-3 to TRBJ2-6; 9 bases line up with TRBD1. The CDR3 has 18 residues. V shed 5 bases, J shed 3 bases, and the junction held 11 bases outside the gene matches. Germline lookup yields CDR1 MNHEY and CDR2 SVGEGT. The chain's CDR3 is CASSTSRDRERGANVLTF. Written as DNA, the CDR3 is TGTGCCAGCAGTACAAGCCGGGACAGGGAACGTGGGGCCAACGTCCTGACTTTC.

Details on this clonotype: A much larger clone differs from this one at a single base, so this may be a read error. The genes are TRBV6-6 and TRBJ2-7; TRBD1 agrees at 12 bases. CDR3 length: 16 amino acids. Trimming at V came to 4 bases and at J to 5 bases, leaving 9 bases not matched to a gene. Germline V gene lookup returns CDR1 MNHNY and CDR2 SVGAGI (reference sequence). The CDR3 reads CASSFPGTGGSDEQYF. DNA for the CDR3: TGTGCCAGCAGTTTCCCTGGGACAGGGGGCAGCGACGAGCAGTACTTC.

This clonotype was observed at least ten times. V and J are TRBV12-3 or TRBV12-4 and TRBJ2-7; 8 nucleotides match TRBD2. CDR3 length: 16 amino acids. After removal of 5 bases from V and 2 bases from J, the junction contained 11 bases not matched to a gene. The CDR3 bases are TGTGCCAGCAGTGAGGGGGTAGCGGGACTTACCTACGAGCAGTACTTC. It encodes CASSEGVAGLTYEQYF.

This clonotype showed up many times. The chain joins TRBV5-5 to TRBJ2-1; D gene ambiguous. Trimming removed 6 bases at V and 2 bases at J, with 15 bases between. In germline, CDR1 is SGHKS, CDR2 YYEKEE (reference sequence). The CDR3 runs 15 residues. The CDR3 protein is CASILSYLTYNEQFF. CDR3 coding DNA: TGTGCCAGCATTCTCAGCTACCTAACCTACAATGAGCAGTTCTTC.

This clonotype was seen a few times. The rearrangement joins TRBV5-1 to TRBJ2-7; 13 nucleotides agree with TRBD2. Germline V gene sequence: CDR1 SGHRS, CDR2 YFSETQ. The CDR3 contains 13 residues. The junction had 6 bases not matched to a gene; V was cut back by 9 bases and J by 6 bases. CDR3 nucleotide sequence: TGCGCCACCCAGACTAGCGGGAGGAGCGAGCAGTACTTC. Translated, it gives CATQTSGRSEQYF.

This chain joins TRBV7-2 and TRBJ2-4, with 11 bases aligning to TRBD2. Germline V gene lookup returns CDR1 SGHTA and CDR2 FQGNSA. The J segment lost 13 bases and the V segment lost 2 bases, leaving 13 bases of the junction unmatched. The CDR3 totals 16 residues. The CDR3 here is CASSLLAGGTYNEQYF. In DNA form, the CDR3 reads TGTGCCAGCAGCTTATTAGCGGGAGGGACCTACAATGAGCAGTACTTC.

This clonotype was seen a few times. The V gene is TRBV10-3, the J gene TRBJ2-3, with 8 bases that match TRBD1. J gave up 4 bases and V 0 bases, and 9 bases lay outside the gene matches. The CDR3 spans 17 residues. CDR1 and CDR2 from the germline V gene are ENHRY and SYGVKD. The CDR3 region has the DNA TGTGCCATCAGTGAGTCGGAGGTGGACAGGGAGGCAGATACGCAGTATTTT. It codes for CAISESEVDREADTQYF.